The 28 T cell receptor beta chains below all came from one sample that was sequenced in a study of T cell responses to AZD1222 COVID-19 vaccine. The method was immunoSEQ multiplex PCR; TCRdb's version includes in-frame clones alone and lacks a portion of them. Altogether about 110,000 clones are present, about 90% being singletons, with the ten largest covering about 20%. This specimen was peripheral blood, taken on day 0 of AZD1222 vaccination. Every receptor here comes from an adult in good health.

The chain has TRBV6-5 and TRBJ2-7; a possible D gene is TRBD1 (6 bases). The CDR3 contains 15 residues. The V gene lost 6 bases and the J gene lost 4 bases, with 19 bases spanning the gap. Germline values: CDR1 MNHEY, CDR2 SVGAGI. CDR3 in amino acids: CASSHGGPKPYEQYF. CDR3 coding DNA: TGTGCCAGCAGCCATGGGGGCCCCAAGCCGTACGAGCAGTACTTC.

The chain has TRBV6-5 and TRBJ2-7; D is possibly TRBD1 (6 bases). Germline V gene lookup returns CDR1 MNHEY and CDR2 SVGAGI. V lost 11 bases and J lost 4, with 15 bases in between. The CDR3 is 12 residues long. The CDR3 loop is CAVAGRGYEQYF. The CDR3 coding sequence is TGTGCCGTCGCGGGCAGGGGATACGAGCAGTACTTC.

This chain links TRBV29-1 with TRBJ1-2, with D uncertain. The CDR3 is made up of 12 amino acids. With 4 bases removed from V and 2 bases from J, the gap between germline ends came to 8 bases. CDR1 is SQVTM, CDR2 ANQGSEA, per germline. Here the CDR3 DNA reads TGCAGCGTTGTAAGTCAAAACTATGGCTACACCTTC. Its protein is CSVVSQNYGYTF. Full variable domain (remainder filled in from reference TRBV29-1 and TRBJ1-2): SAVISQKPSRDICQRGTSLTIQCQVDSQVTMMFWYRQQPGQSLTLIATANQGSEATYESGFVIDKFPISRPNLTFSTLTVSNMSPEDSSIYLCSVVSQNYGYTFGSGTRLTVV.

The chain is built from TRBV9 and TRBJ2-3; the match to TRBD2 covers 10 bases. CDR3 length: 16 amino acids. Germline assignment: CDR1 SGDLS and CDR2 YYNGEE. Trimming took 0 bases from V and 2 from J; bases not matched to a gene: 3. The CDR3 is CASSVGGTSATDTQYF. CDR3 in DNA: TGTGCCAGCAGCGTAGGGGGGACTAGCGCCACAGATACGCAGTATTTT.

This rearrangement joins TRBV19 to TRBJ2-1; no reliable D call. CDR3 length equals 13 residues. Germline CDR1 reads LNHDA; CDR2 reads SQIVND (reference sequence). The ends were cut back, 4 bases at V and 7 bases at J, with 11 bases in the middle. CDR3 nucleotide sequence: TGTGCCAGTAGTAATACCTCTCCAAATGAGCAGTTCTTC. Protein sequence: CASSNTSPNEQFF.

J is TRBJ2-1 and V is TRBV2; D is perhaps TRBD1 (6 bases). In germline, CDR1 is SNHLY, CDR2 FYNNEI. This CDR3 is 12 amino acids long. V was cut by 5 bases and J by 6 bases, with 8 bases left in between. The CDR3 bases are TGTGCCAGCAGTTGGACAGTCAATGAGCAGTTCTTC. Its translation is CASSWTVNEQFF.

CDR3 in amino acids: CSVQDSGANVLTF. CDR3 bases: TGCAGCGTACAGGACTCTGGGGCCAACGTCCTGACTTTC. The chain carries TRBV29-1 and TRBJ2-6, with D perhaps TRBD1 (5 bases). The CDR3 is made up of 13 amino acids. Trimming took 6 bases from V and 0 from J, leaving 6 bases between them. Germline V gives CDR1 SQVTM, CDR2 ANQGSEA. The whole variable domain, filled in from reference TRBV29-1 and TRBJ2-6, reads SAVISQKPSRDICQRGTSLTIQCQVDSQVTMMFWYRQQPGQSLTLIATANQGSEATYESGFVIDKFPISRPNLTFSTLTVSNMSPEDSSIYLCSVQDSGANVLTFGAGSRLTVL.

V gene TRBV5-1 combines with J gene TRBJ2-2, with 7 bases fitting TRBD2. The CDR3 runs to 16 residues. The V segment lost 6 bases and the J segment 5 bases; nucleotides outside the gene matches: 13. CDR1 is SGHRS and CDR2 is YFSETQ in the germline V gene. CDR3 nucleotides: TGCGCCAGCATCCCCCTCGCTGGGAGGGAAACCGGGGAGCTGTTTTTT. As protein: CASIPLAGRETGELFF.

V is TRBV6-1 and J is TRBJ2-1; 8 bases map to TRBD2. V lost 2 bases to trimming and J lost 3 bases; unmatched junction nucleotides: 6. This CDR3 comprises 16 residues. The germline V gene encodes CDR1 MNHNS and CDR2 SASEGT. CDR3 amino acids: CASSERSGGLYNEQFF. DNA of the CDR3: TGTGCCAGCAGTGAACGATCGGGGGGGCTCTACAATGAGCAGTTCTTC.

This clone was seen a handful of times. The V gene is TRBV7-8, the J gene TRBJ1-5; a weak D match, TRBD1 (5 bases). This CDR3 has 16 residues. V lost 4 bases and J 7 bases, leaving 20 bases between the germline ends. Looked up from germline, CDR1 is SGHVS and CDR2 is FQNEAQ. CDR3 DNA sequence: TGTGCCAGCAGCTCACTCCCCGGGACCCAAGGCCAGCCCCAGCATTTT. It specifies CASSSLPGTQGQPQHF.

This clone was seen once. The chain carries TRBV6-5 and TRBJ1-4, with no clear D. Looked up from germline, CDR1 is MNHEY and CDR2 is SVGAGI. The CDR3 loop spans 15 amino acids. Trimming removed 5 bases from V and 1 base from J, with 11 bases in between. Here the CDR3 DNA reads TGTGCCAGCAGTATCTCGTTTGGAACTAATGAAAAACTGTTTTTT. It codes for CASSISFGTNEKLFF.

The rearrangement links TRBV5-1 to TRBJ1-2; the D is unclear. The germline V and J ends were trimmed by 0 bases and 7 bases, with 7 bases remaining between them. CDR3 size: 12 residues. CDR1 and CDR2 (germline): SGHRS, YFSETQ. The CDR3 region has the DNA TGCGCCAGCAGCTTGGTTGGGTTTGGCTACACCTTC. Protein product: CASSLVGFGYTF.

This rearrangement joins TRBV5-1 to TRBJ1-6; D uncertain. Between the trimmed V and J ends, which lost 0 bases and 7 bases, there was a span of 8 bases. Germline-derived CDR1 and CDR2 are SGHRS and YFSETQ. The CDR3 has 14 residues. CDR3: CASSLDWRNSPLHF. The CDR3 DNA reads as TGCGCCAGCAGCTTGGATTGGAGGAATTCACCCCTCCACTTT.

This chain joins TRBV5-6 and TRBJ1-2; no clear D gene. CDR3 length: 11 amino acids. From germline, CDR1 is SGHDT and CDR2 YYEEEE. The germline V and J ends were trimmed by 4 bases and 14 bases, with 15 bases remaining between them. The DNA for the CDR3 is TGTGCCAGCAGCCTGAACGTGCGGCATACCTTC. This codes for CASSLNVRHTF.

The J gene is TRBJ2-5, the V gene TRBV7-2; D gene ambiguous. CDR1 is SGHTA and CDR2 is FQGNSA in the germline V gene. Trimming cost V 7 bases and J 5 bases, with 14 bases left between them. The CDR3 has 13 residues. The CDR3 loop is CASNLGHTETQYF. The CDR3 nucleotides are TGTGCCAGCAACCTAGGGCATACGGAGACCCAGTACTTC.

The genes are TRBV30 and TRBJ1-2; 8 bases match TRBD1. J was trimmed by 5 bases and V by 3 bases; bases with no gene match: 2. There are 12 residues in the CDR3. CDR1 and CDR2 (germline): GTSNPN, SVGIG (reference sequence). The DNA of the CDR3 is TGTGCCTGGAGGGACAGGGTATATGGCTACACCTTC. Translation gives CAWRDRVYGYTF.

For this clone: Other DNA sequences from this sample encode an identical CDR3 as well. This sequence joins TRBV11-3 and TRBJ2-7; TRBD2 aligns across 7 bases. The CDR3 extends over 13 amino acids. Trimming removed 6 bases from V and 1 base from J; junction bases left unmatched: 3. Germline V gives CDR1 SGHNT, CDR2 YENEEA. The CDR3 coding sequence is TGTGCCAGCAGTGGGGGGGAGTCCTACGAGCAGTACTTC. Encoded protein: CASSGGESYEQYF.

Here the CDR3 DNA reads TGCGCCAGCAGCTTGGGGGGACGGGGATACAATGAGCAGTTCTTC. It encodes CASSLGGRGYNEQFF. This chain uses TRBV5-1 with TRBJ2-1; D possibly uses TRBD1 or TRBD2 (5 bases each). CDR3 size: 15 residues. Germline values: CDR1 SGHRS, CDR2 YFSETQ. The V end was cut by 0 bases, the J end by 4 bases, with 11 bases between. Drawing the rest from reference TRBV5-1 and TRBJ2-1, the complete variable domain is KAGVTQTPRYLIKTRGQQVTLSCSPISGHRSVSWYQQTPGQGLQFLFEYFSETQRNKGNFPGRFSGRQFSNSRSEMNVSTLELGDSALYLCASSLGGRGYNEQFFGPGTRLTVL.

There are a few counts of this clone. J is TRBJ2-1 and V is TRBV5-4, with TRBD2 identical over 8 bases. V shed 0 bases, J shed 5 bases, and the junction held 19 bases outside the gene matches. CDR1 is SGHNT, CDR2 YYREEE, per germline (reference sequence). The CDR3 covers 20 residues. CDR3 protein: CASSLDGGGWGPSGDNEQFF. The CDR3 bases are TGTGCCAGCAGCTTGGACGGGGGGGGCTGGGGCCCGTCTGGCGACAATGAGCAGTTCTTC.

This rearrangement joins TRBV9 to TRBJ2-1; D gene unclear. Germline CDR1 is SGDLS and CDR2 is YYNGEE. Deletions cut 2 bases from V and 2 bases from J, with 11 bases between. This CDR3 has 15 residues. The CDR3: CASSVDIGTYNEQFF. The CDR3 DNA reads TGTGCCAGCAGCGTGGATATAGGGACCTACAATGAGCAGTTCTTC.

This chain uses TRBV6-5 with TRBJ1-1; D not resolved. The germline V gene has CDR1 MNHEY and CDR2 SVGAGI. Trimming cost V 7 bases and J 8 bases, with 20 bases left between them. The CDR3 consists of 14 residues. In DNA, the CDR3 is TGTGCCAGCATCGTCGATGCCTTGTTAGACGAAGCTTTCTTT. Translated, it gives CASIVDALLDEAFF.

This rearrangement joins TRBV5-4 to TRBJ2-3; D possibly uses TRBD1 or TRBD2 (6 bases each). Germline assignment: CDR1 SGHNT and CDR2 YYREEE (reference sequence). Trimming took off 3 bases at V and 6 bases at J, with 11 bases between the two ends. The CDR3 contains 13 residues. Written as DNA, the CDR3 is TGTGCCAGCAGCTCCTGGGGGGCCGATACGCAGTATTTT. Encoded protein: CASSSWGADTQYF.

The V gene is TRBV18, the J gene TRBJ1-6, with 8 bases identical to TRBD1. This CDR3 has 15 residues. Germline V lookup: CDR1 KGHSH, CDR2 LQKENI. V trimming: 2 bases; J trimming: 8 bases; junction bases outside the gene matches: 5. Written as DNA, the CDR3 is TGTGCCAGCTCACCATTGACAGGGGCGGATTCACCCCTCCACTTT. Its protein product is CASSPLTGADSPLHF.

This clone appeared a few times. The chain has TRBV21-1 and TRBJ2-7; the D call of TRBD1 is as the table states it, not checked on the DNA. TRBV21-1 is termed a pseudogene. This CDR3 is built from 18 residues. CDR3 residues: CASSKGQGTQRTLYEQYF. The CDR3 coding sequence is TGTGCCAGCAGCAAAGGACAGGGGACCCAGCGTACACTCTACGAGCAGTACTTC.

The chain has TRBV6-2 or TRBV6-3 and TRBJ1-1; D is possibly TRBD1 (5 bases). This CDR3 contains 14 residues. CDR1 MNHEY and CDR2 SVGEGT come from the germline V gene. Trimming took off 1 base at V and 5 bases at J, with 11 bases between the two ends. The CDR3 sequence: CASSYWGEDTEAFF. Here the CDR3 DNA reads TGTGCCAGCAGTTACTGGGGGGAGGATACTGAAGCTTTCTTT.

The chain has TRBV29-1 and TRBJ2-1, with a possible D match to TRBD2 (5 bases). V gave up 4 bases and J gave up 8 bases, with 12 bases separating them. There are 12 residues in the CDR3. Germline lookup yields CDR1 SQVTM and CDR2 ANQGSEA. For the CDR3, the DNA is TGCAGCGTTGCCGCAGGAGGCTATGAGCAGTTCTTC. Its translation: CSVAAGGYEQFF.

The CDR3 region is CASSLSWRQGASEQYF. DNA of the CDR3: TGCGCCAGCAGCTTGAGCTGGAGACAGGGGGCGTCGGAGCAGTACTTC. The chain employs TRBV5-1 and TRBJ2-7; 10 positions agree with TRBD1. Losses at the gene ends were 1 base for V and 7 bases for J; bases not matched to a gene: 11. Germline CDR1 reads SGHRS; CDR2 reads YFSETQ. The CDR3 extends over 16 amino acids.

The chain recombines TRBV25-1 with TRBJ2-5; D is unclear. V was pared by 3 bases and J by 1 base, with 15 bases between. This CDR3 region has 16 residues. Germline V gene sequence: CDR1 MGHDK, CDR2 SYGVNS. CDR3 in DNA: TGTGCCAGCAGTGAGCCGGCTAGGTTTCTCCAAGAGACCCAGTACTTC. This gives the protein CASSEPARFLQETQYF.